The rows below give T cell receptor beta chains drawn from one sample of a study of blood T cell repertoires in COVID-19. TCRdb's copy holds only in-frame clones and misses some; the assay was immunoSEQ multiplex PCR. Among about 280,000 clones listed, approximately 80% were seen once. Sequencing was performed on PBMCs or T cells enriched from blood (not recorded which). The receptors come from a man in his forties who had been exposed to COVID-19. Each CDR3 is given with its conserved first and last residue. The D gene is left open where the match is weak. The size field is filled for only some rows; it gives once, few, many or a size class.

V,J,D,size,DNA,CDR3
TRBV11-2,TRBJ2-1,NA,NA,TGTGCCAGCAGCTTAGTGCGGGAGCAGTTCTTC,CASSLVREQFF
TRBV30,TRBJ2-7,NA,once,TGTGCCGGGGCACAACAATTTTCCTACGAGCAGTACTTC,CAGAQQFSYEQYF
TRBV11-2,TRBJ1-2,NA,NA,TGTGCCAGCAGTTCAGGGATGTCGGTGATCAGCTACACCTTC,CASSSGMSVISYTF
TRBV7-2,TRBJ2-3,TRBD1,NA,TGTGCCAGCAGCATCGGGACAGGGAACCCCACAGATACGCAGTATTTT,CASSIGTGNPTDTQYF
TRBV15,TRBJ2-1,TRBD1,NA,TGTGCCACCAGCAACGGTCGCAGGGGGTGGAGTGAGCAGTTCTTC,CATSNGRRGWSEQFF
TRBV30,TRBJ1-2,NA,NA,TGTGCCTGGATTTCTGGCAGGGGTGAGCAAGGCTACACCTTC,CAWISGRGEQGYTF
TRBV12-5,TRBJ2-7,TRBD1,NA,TGTGCTAGTGGTTTGCTAACAGGGGCCGGCGAGCAGTACTTC,CASGLLTGAGEQYF
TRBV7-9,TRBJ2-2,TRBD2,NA,TGTGCCAGCAGCCCGTCGGGCGGGAGGAACACCGGGGAGCTGTTTTTT,CASSPSGGRNTGELFF
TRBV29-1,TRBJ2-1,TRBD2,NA,TGCAGCGTGGTCCCGGCTAGCGGGAGATACAATGAGCAGTTCTTC,CSVVPASGRYNEQFF
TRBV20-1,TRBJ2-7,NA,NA,TGCAGTGCGAAACTCTCTCGCGAGCAGTACTTC,CSAKLSREQYF
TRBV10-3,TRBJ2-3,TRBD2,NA,TGTGCCACACGGGGGGGGAGGAGAACAGATACGCAGTATTTT,CATRGGRRTDTQYF
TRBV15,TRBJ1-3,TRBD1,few,TGTGCCACCAGCAGAGGGACAGGTACTGGAAACACCATATATTTT,CATSRGTGTGNTIYF
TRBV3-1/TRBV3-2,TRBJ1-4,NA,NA,TGTGCCAGCAGTACGAAGACAGGTTACTTTTCTGGGTCACTGTTTTTT,CASSTKTGYFSGSLFF
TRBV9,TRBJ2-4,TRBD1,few,TGTGCCAGCAGCGCAGGCGGGGACAGGGGAAACATTCAGTACTTC,CASSAGGDRGNIQYF
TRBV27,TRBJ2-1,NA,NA,TGTGCCAGCAGCAGTGAGCAGGGTTTCGGCTACAATGAGCAGTTCTTC,CASSSEQGFGYNEQFF
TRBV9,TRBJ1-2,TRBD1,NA,TGTGCCAGCAGCGTAGCTACGGGACAGGGGTCGGGCTACACCTTC,CASSVATGQGSGYTF
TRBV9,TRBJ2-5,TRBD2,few,TGTGCCAGCAGCGCCTCCGAACGGAGCGGGACCCTCCAAGAGACCCAGTACTTC,CASSASERSGTLQETQYF
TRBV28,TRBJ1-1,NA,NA,TGTGCCAGCAGTCGACTTGTTACTGAAGCTTTCTTT,CASSRLVTEAFF
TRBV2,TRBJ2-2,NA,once,TGTGCCACCATTAGGCAGGACACCGGGGAGCTGTTTTTT,CATIRQDTGELFF
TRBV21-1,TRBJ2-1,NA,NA,TGTGCCAGCAGGGCGCAGCAAATCAGGGTTGAAAGGGAGCAGTTCTTC,CASRAQQIRVEREQFF
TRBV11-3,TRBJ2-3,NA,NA,TGTGCCAGCAGCTTAGATGAGGGGGCAGATACGCAGTATTTT,CASSLDEGADTQYF
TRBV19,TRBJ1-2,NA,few,TGTGCCAGTAGTATCAGGATGTCCTATGGCTACACCTTC,CASSIRMSYGYTF
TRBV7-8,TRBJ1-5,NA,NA,TGTGCCAGCAGATCCTCGGGGGGAGGTGGTCAGCCCCAGCATTTT,CASRSSGGGGQPQHF
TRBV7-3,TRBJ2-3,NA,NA,TGTGCCAGCAGCTCCCCTAGTACAGATACGCAGTATTTT,CASSSPSTDTQYF
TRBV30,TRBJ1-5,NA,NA,TGTGCCTGGAGTGTAGGGGGGGTCAATCAGCCCCAGCATTTT,CAWSVGGVNQPQHF
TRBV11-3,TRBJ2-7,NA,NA,TGTGCCAGCAGCTTAACGGGGATGGGCTACGAGCAGTACTTC,CASSLTGMGYEQYF
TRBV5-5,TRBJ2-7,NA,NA,TGTGCCAGCAGCTTGTTCTTTCAGCGGAGCTCCTACGAGCAGTACTTC,CASSLFFQRSSYEQYF
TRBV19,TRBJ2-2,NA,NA,TGTGCCAGTAGTCCAGGGGGGAGATACACCGGGGAGCTGTTTTTT,CASSPGGRYTGELFF
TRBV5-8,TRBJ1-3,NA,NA,TGTGCCAGCAGCTTGGGAGGAGGCAACAGAAACACCATATATTTT,CASSLGGGNRNTIYF
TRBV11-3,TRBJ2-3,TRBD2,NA,TGTGCCAGCAGCTTAGTCGTGGGAGGGCCAGATACGCAGTATTTT,CASSLVVGGPDTQYF
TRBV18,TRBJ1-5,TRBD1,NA,TGTGCCAGCTCACCTCGACAGGGAGGAAGCAATCAGCCCCAGCATTTT,CASSPRQGGSNQPQHF
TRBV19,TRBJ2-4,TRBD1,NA,TGTGCCAGTAGACCGACAGGGATTATGAACATTCAGTACTTC,CASRPTGIMNIQYF
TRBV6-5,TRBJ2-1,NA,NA,TGTGCCAGTGACAGGTACAATGAGCAGTTCTTC,CASDRYNEQFF
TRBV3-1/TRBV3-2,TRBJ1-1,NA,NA,TGTGCCAGCAGCCAACCCGGTCGGGGAGCTTTCTTT,CASSQPGRGAFF
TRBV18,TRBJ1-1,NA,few,TGTGCCAGCTCACTGTCACACGGGACTGAAGCTTTCTTT,CASSLSHGTEAFF
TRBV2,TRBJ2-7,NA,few,TGTGCCAGCAGTTCCGGGACACAATCCTACGAGCAGTACTTC,CASSSGTQSYEQYF
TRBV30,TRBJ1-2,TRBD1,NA,TGTGCCTGGATCACAGGGGGTTATGGCTACACCTTC,CAWITGGYGYTF
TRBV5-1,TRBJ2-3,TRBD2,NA,TGCGCCAGCAGCTTGGGTTTGAGCGGGACGGGAGGGAGGCAGCCAGATACGCAGTATTTT,CASSLGLSGTGGRQPDTQYF
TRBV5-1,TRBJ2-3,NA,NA,TGCGCCAGCAGCCTTCGGCTGCAGGAAGATACGCAGTATTTT,CASSLRLQEDTQYF
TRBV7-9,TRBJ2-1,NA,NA,TGTGCCAGCAGTCAGTCGGGAGAGCCGCCGATCTTC,CASSQSGEPPIF
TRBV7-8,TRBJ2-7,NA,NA,TGTGCCAGTCGGACAGAGGTCTCCTACGAGCAGTACTTC,CASRTEVSYEQYF